This TCR beta chain was recorded in a study of T cell responses to AZD1222 COVID-19 vaccine. Study-level points and caveats: Baseline testing showed seropositivity in only six AZD1222 recipients. Clonal diversity was possibly underestimated, and the donors were mostly white British, with more females. The study sampled repertoires only after the peak T cell response. Compared with day 0, the breadth and depth of the Spike-specific TCR repertoire rose significantly after two doses of AZD1222.

Regarding this clone: Its target is not known.

Using immunoSEQ multiplex PCR, the repertoire was profiled, and TCRdb retains in-frame clones only, with some absent. The repertoire has about 140,000 clones, roughly 89% of them found once; the top ten carry approximately 5.4%. The CDR3 extends over 12 amino acids. Germline V gives CDR1 MNHEY, CDR2 SMNVEV (reference sequence). The junction had 4 bases not matched to a gene; V was cut back by 5 bases and J by 6 bases. The chain employs TRBV27 and TRBJ2-7, with 7 nucleotides matching TRBD1. The sequencing here drew on peripheral blood, taken on day 0 of AZD1222 vaccination. This TCR was sampled from an adult in good health. This CDR3 is CASSKTGSEQYF. In nucleotides, the CDR3 is TGTGCCAGCAGTAAGACAGGGAGCGAGCAGTACTTC.